This entry is about one TCR beta chain. Per the germline V gene, CDR1 is MNHEY and CDR2 is SVGAGI. Trimming took 5 bases from V and 5 from J, leaving 15 bases between them. The CDR3 covers 15 residues. The source of the sample is a study of T cell repertoires in cytomegalovirus infection. From the reads, TCRdb called clonotypes with MiXCR, one entry per CDR3 protein. The sample has 200,000 to 300,000 distinct CDR3 sequences; around 6.4% are singletons. The V gene is TRBV6-5, the J gene TRBJ2-2; D gene unclear. The sample comprised PBMCs. This TCR was recovered from a human donor in good health (CMV status not recorded). Some clones in this sample may be carry-over from other donors' samples. The CDR3 loop reads CASSRLPLRTGELFF. In DNA, the CDR3 is TGTGCCAGCAGTCGTCTCCCCTTGAGAACCGGGGAGCTGTTTTTT.